Listed below are T cell receptor beta chains from one sample, sequenced in a study of T-cell memory formation after mild COVID-19. TCRdb processed the 5' RACE reads anew with MiXCR; each CDR3 protein has one entry. The sample lists fewer than 300,000 distinct CDR3 sequences, approximately 16% occurring once. Sequencing was performed on PBMCs or a T cell subset sorted from them (not recorded which). These receptors were taken from a man between 18 and 35 years old who had mild COVID-19 (a few samples of this study predate the infection). Cell type and time point are not known. Each CDR3 is given with its conserved first and last residue. The D gene is left open where the match is weak. Clone size appears in some rows only: once, few, many, or a class for an expanded clone.

cdr3_aa: CASSPLVTTVGGYTF
cdr3_nt: TGTGCCAGCAGCCCCCTAGTAACGACAGTTGGCGGCTACACCTTC
cdr3_length: 15
clone_size: few
d_call: -
j_call: TRBJ1-2
v_call: TRBV7-2

cdr3_aa: CASSFMASEQFF
cdr3_nt: TGTGCCAGCAGTTTTATGGCGAGTGAGCAGTTCTTC
cdr3_length: 12
clone_size: few
d_call: -
j_call: TRBJ2-1
v_call: TRBV12-3/TRBV12-4

cdr3_aa: CASSPTVYQETQYF
cdr3_nt: TGCGCCAGCAGCCCGACAGTGTACCAAGAGACCCAGTACTTC
cdr3_length: 14
clone_size: -
d_call: -
j_call: TRBJ2-5
v_call: TRBV4-1

cdr3_aa: CSARGREKLFF
cdr3_nt: TGCAGTGCTAGGGGTCGGGAAAAACTGTTTTTT
cdr3_length: 11
clone_size: -
d_call: -
j_call: TRBJ1-4
v_call: TRBV20-1

cdr3_aa: CASSQKSGYQETQYF
cdr3_nt: TGCGCCAGCAGCCAAAAATCCGGGTACCAAGAGACCCAGTACTTC
cdr3_length: 15
clone_size: few
d_call: -
j_call: TRBJ2-5
v_call: TRBV4-3

cdr3_aa: CATSRDGGYSSYEQYF
cdr3_nt: TGTGCCACCAGCAGAGATGGAGGTTACAGCTCCTACGAGCAGTACTTC
cdr3_length: 16
clone_size: -
d_call: -
j_call: TRBJ2-7
v_call: TRBV15

cdr3_aa: CASSRGQDDGYTF
cdr3_nt: TGTGCCAGCTCGAGGGGTCAGGATGATGGCTACACCTTC
cdr3_length: 13
clone_size: once
d_call: -
j_call: TRBJ1-2
v_call: TRBV18

cdr3_aa: CASSQNWPSSYNEQFF
cdr3_nt: TGTGCCAGCAGCCAGAATTGGCCTAGCTCCTACAATGAGCAGTTCTTC
cdr3_length: 16
clone_size: -
d_call: -
j_call: TRBJ2-1
v_call: TRBV7-2

cdr3_aa: CASSFEADTQYF
cdr3_nt: TGTGCCAGCAGCTTTGAGGCAGATACGCAGTATTTT
cdr3_length: 12
clone_size: few
d_call: -
j_call: TRBJ2-3
v_call: TRBV7-9

cdr3_aa: CASSLGGTDTQYF
cdr3_nt: TGTGCCAGCAGCTTGGGGGGCACAGATACGCAGTATTTT
cdr3_length: 13
clone_size: many
d_call: -
j_call: TRBJ2-3
v_call: TRBV5-1

cdr3_aa: CASSQGATYEQYF
cdr3_nt: TGCGCCAGCAGCCAGGGGGCGACCTACGAGCAGTACTTC
cdr3_length: 13
clone_size: few
d_call: -
j_call: TRBJ2-7
v_call: TRBV4-3

cdr3_aa: CASSDGGRPNLGETQYF
cdr3_nt: TGCGCCAGCAGCGATGGAGGACGTCCAAATTTAGGGGAGACCCAGTACTTC
cdr3_length: 17
clone_size: few
d_call: -
j_call: TRBJ2-5
v_call: TRBV5-1

cdr3_aa: CASSPAWAEGHSGANVLTF
cdr3_nt: TGTGCCAGCAGCCCAGCCTGGGCCGAGGGCCACTCTGGGGCCAACGTCCTGACTTTC
cdr3_length: 19
clone_size: few
d_call: -
j_call: TRBJ2-6
v_call: TRBV7-9

cdr3_aa: CASRKGAQETQYF
cdr3_nt: TGCGCCAGCAGAAAAGGGGCCCAAGAGACCCAGTACTTC
cdr3_length: 13
clone_size: -
d_call: -
j_call: TRBJ2-5
v_call: TRBV5-1

cdr3_aa: CASSPLPTGTGNTIYF
cdr3_nt: TGTGCCAGCAGCCCCCTGCCGACAGGGACGGGAAACACCATATATTTT
cdr3_length: 16
clone_size: few
d_call: TRBD1
j_call: TRBJ1-3
v_call: TRBV7-6

cdr3_aa: CASSYGSQGTQYF
cdr3_nt: TGTGCCAGCAGTTACGGGTCACAGGGTACGCAGTATTTT
cdr3_length: 13
clone_size: -
d_call: -
j_call: TRBJ2-3
v_call: TRBV12-3/TRBV12-4

cdr3_aa: CASSPTGLAGAYEQYF
cdr3_nt: TGTGCCAGCAGTCCCACGGGACTAGCGGGAGCCTACGAGCAGTACTTC
cdr3_length: 16
clone_size: -
d_call: TRBD2
j_call: TRBJ2-7
v_call: TRBV27

cdr3_aa: CASSQAPPGRSYEQYF
cdr3_nt: TGCGCCAGCAGCCAAGCCCCCCCGGGACGGTCCTACGAGCAGTACTTC
cdr3_length: 16
clone_size: -
d_call: -
j_call: TRBJ2-7
v_call: TRBV4-1

cdr3_aa: CASSFGQGSSYEQYF
cdr3_nt: TGTGCCAGCAGTTTCGGACAGGGGAGCTCCTACGAGCAGTACTTC
cdr3_length: 15
clone_size: few
d_call: TRBD1
j_call: TRBJ2-7
v_call: TRBV6-2/TRBV6-3

cdr3_aa: CASSSRGGGGTDTQYF
cdr3_nt: TGTGCCAGCAGCTCCCGGGGCGGGGGGGGAACAGATACGCAGTATTTT
cdr3_length: 16
clone_size: few
d_call: TRBD2
j_call: TRBJ2-3
v_call: TRBV11-2

cdr3_aa: CASRKNTEAFF
cdr3_nt: TGTGCCAGCCGAAAGAACACTGAAGCTTTCTTT
cdr3_length: 11
clone_size: -
d_call: -
j_call: TRBJ1-1
v_call: TRBV19

cdr3_aa: CASSGGGLAGVETQYF
cdr3_nt: TGTGCCAGCAGCGGAGGGGGACTAGCGGGGGTAGAGACCCAGTACTTC
cdr3_length: 16
clone_size: -
d_call: TRBD2
j_call: TRBJ2-5
v_call: TRBV5-4

cdr3_aa: CATSRDDESSYEQYF
cdr3_nt: TGTGCCACCAGCAGAGATGATGAGAGCTCCTACGAGCAGTACTTC
cdr3_length: 15
clone_size: -
d_call: -
j_call: TRBJ2-7
v_call: TRBV15

cdr3_aa: CASSYVVSTGREQFF
cdr3_nt: TGTGCCAGCAGTTACGTGGTCTCAACGGGACGCGAGCAGTTCTTC
cdr3_length: 15
clone_size: -
d_call: -
j_call: TRBJ2-1
v_call: TRBV6-2/TRBV6-3

cdr3_aa: CSARRVGDGNQPQHF
cdr3_nt: TGCAGTGCTAGGAGGGTCGGGGATGGGAATCAGCCCCAGCATTTT
cdr3_length: 15
clone_size: -
d_call: -
j_call: TRBJ1-5
v_call: TRBV20-1

cdr3_aa: CASSSGGAQETQYF
cdr3_nt: TGTGCCAGCAGTTCGGGGGGGGCACAAGAGACCCAGTACTTC
cdr3_length: 14
clone_size: -
d_call: TRBD2
j_call: TRBJ2-5
v_call: TRBV11-3

cdr3_aa: CASSLPRPNSPLHF
cdr3_nt: TGTGCCAGCAGTTTACCAAGACCTAATTCACCCCTCCACTTT
cdr3_length: 14
clone_size: -
d_call: -
j_call: TRBJ1-6
v_call: TRBV12-3/TRBV12-4

cdr3_aa: CSARISGGPYNEQFF
cdr3_nt: TGCAGTGCTAGAATTTCGGGGGGCCCCTACAATGAGCAGTTCTTC
cdr3_length: 15
clone_size: -
d_call: -
j_call: TRBJ2-1
v_call: TRBV20-1

cdr3_aa: CASSPNSGQGGTGELFF
cdr3_nt: TGCGCCAGCAGCCCGAACTCGGGACAGGGGGGCACCGGGGAGCTGTTTTTT
cdr3_length: 17
clone_size: -
d_call: TRBD1
j_call: TRBJ2-2
v_call: TRBV5-1

cdr3_aa: CASSLTAYQPQHF
cdr3_nt: TGTGCCAGCAGCTTAACAGCCTATCAGCCCCAGCATTTT
cdr3_length: 13
clone_size: -
d_call: -
j_call: TRBJ1-5
v_call: TRBV7-6

cdr3_aa: CASSQAIFQVGSSTEAFF
cdr3_nt: TGTGCCAGCAGCCAAGCTATATTCCAGGTAGGCAGCAGCACTGAAGCTTTCTTT
cdr3_length: 18
clone_size: -
d_call: -
j_call: TRBJ1-1
v_call: TRBV4-2

cdr3_aa: CASGTSYYNEQFF
cdr3_nt: TGTGCCAGCGGGACTAGCTATTACAATGAGCAGTTCTTC
cdr3_length: 13
clone_size: -
d_call: TRBD2
j_call: TRBJ2-1
v_call: TRBV2

cdr3_aa: CASSLDRRTGGYQPQHF
cdr3_nt: TGTGCCAGCAGTTTAGATAGGCGGACAGGGGGTTACCAGCCCCAGCATTTT
cdr3_length: 17
clone_size: few
d_call: TRBD1
j_call: TRBJ1-5
v_call: TRBV28

cdr3_aa: CASSWGISRTDTQYF
cdr3_nt: TGCGCCAGCAGCTGGGGAATATCTCGCACAGATACGCAGTATTTT
cdr3_length: 15
clone_size: few
d_call: -
j_call: TRBJ2-3
v_call: TRBV5-1

cdr3_aa: CSARGSDYSNQPQHF
cdr3_nt: TGCAGTGCTAGAGGGAGTGACTATAGCAATCAGCCCCAGCATTTT
cdr3_length: 15
clone_size: few
d_call: -
j_call: TRBJ1-5
v_call: TRBV20-1

cdr3_aa: CASSLWGDSNTEAFF
cdr3_nt: TGTGCCAGCAGTTTATGGGGGGACAGCAACACTGAAGCTTTCTTT
cdr3_length: 15
clone_size: -
d_call: TRBD1
j_call: TRBJ1-1
v_call: TRBV28

cdr3_aa: CASSHTGFDGYTF
cdr3_nt: TGTGCCAGCAGCCATACAGGGTTCGATGGCTACACCTTC
cdr3_length: 13
clone_size: -
d_call: -
j_call: TRBJ1-2
v_call: TRBV13

cdr3_aa: CASSEGMRTEAFF
cdr3_nt: TGTGCCAGCAGCGAAGGGATGAGGACTGAAGCTTTCTTT
cdr3_length: 13
clone_size: -
d_call: -
j_call: TRBJ1-1
v_call: TRBV2

cdr3_aa: CSVEEWTGYGYTF
cdr3_nt: TGCAGCGTTGAAGAGTGGACAGGCTATGGCTACACCTTC
cdr3_length: 13
clone_size: -
d_call: TRBD1
j_call: TRBJ1-2
v_call: TRBV29-1

cdr3_aa: CASSILAISSTDTQYF
cdr3_nt: TGTGCCAGTAGTATTCTAGCAATCTCTAGCACAGATACGCAGTATTTT
cdr3_length: 16
clone_size: -
d_call: -
j_call: TRBJ2-3
v_call: TRBV19

cdr3_aa: CASSQGGQGGNIQYF
cdr3_nt: TGTGCCAGCAGCCAAGGAGGACAGGGCGGAAACATTCAGTACTTC
cdr3_length: 15
clone_size: -
d_call: TRBD1
j_call: TRBJ2-4
v_call: TRBV3-1

cdr3_aa: CATSPRIGAETQYF
cdr3_nt: TGTGCCACCAGCCCTCGGATCGGGGCGGAGACCCAGTACTTC
cdr3_length: 14
clone_size: -
d_call: -
j_call: TRBJ2-5
v_call: TRBV15

cdr3_aa: CASSFIAGPGTGVQETQYF
cdr3_nt: TGTGCCAGCAGTTTCATCGCCGGCCCCGGGACAGGGGTACAAGAGACCCAGTACTTC
cdr3_length: 19
clone_size: few
d_call: TRBD1
j_call: TRBJ2-5
v_call: TRBV12-3/TRBV12-4

cdr3_aa: CASSLGGPKVEAFF
cdr3_nt: TGTGCCAGCAGCTTAGGGGGACCCAAAGTTGAAGCTTTCTTT
cdr3_length: 14
clone_size: few
d_call: -
j_call: TRBJ1-1
v_call: TRBV7-3

cdr3_aa: CASRTLGGYTF
cdr3_nt: TGTGCCAGCAGAACCCTGGGGGGCTACACCTTC
cdr3_length: 11
clone_size: -
d_call: -
j_call: TRBJ1-2
v_call: TRBV9

cdr3_aa: CASSQDGPSGFTNTQYF
cdr3_nt: TGTGCCAGCAGCCAAGATGGGCCTAGCGGATTCACTAATACGCAGTATTTT
cdr3_length: 17
clone_size: few
d_call: TRBD2
j_call: TRBJ2-3
v_call: TRBV4-2

cdr3_aa: CASRIPYQETQYF
cdr3_nt: TGTGCCAGCAGGATACCGTACCAAGAGACCCAGTACTTC
cdr3_length: 13
clone_size: -
d_call: -
j_call: TRBJ2-5
v_call: TRBV7-2

cdr3_aa: CASSLGLAGLRSYNEQFF
cdr3_nt: TGCGCCAGCAGCTTGGGGCTAGCGGGACTTAGATCCTACAATGAGCAGTTCTTC
cdr3_length: 18
clone_size: -
d_call: TRBD2
j_call: TRBJ2-1
v_call: TRBV5-1

cdr3_aa: CASSRQGTASTDTQYF
cdr3_nt: TGCGCCAGCAGCCGACAAGGGACCGCTAGCACAGATACGCAGTATTTT
cdr3_length: 16
clone_size: -
d_call: -
j_call: TRBJ2-3
v_call: TRBV4-3

cdr3_aa: CASSEEGVGEQFF
cdr3_nt: TGTGCCAGCAGTGAAGAGGGGGTCGGAGAGCAGTTCTTC
cdr3_length: 13
clone_size: few
d_call: -
j_call: TRBJ2-1
v_call: TRBV2

cdr3_aa: CASTLQGNSGLDEQFF
cdr3_nt: TGTGCCAGCACTTTACAGGGTAACTCAGGACTCGATGAGCAGTTCTTC
cdr3_length: 16
clone_size: few
d_call: -
j_call: TRBJ2-1
v_call: TRBV6-2/TRBV6-3

cdr3_aa: CASSTGTVNSPLHF
cdr3_nt: TGCGCCAGCAGCACCGGGACAGTGAATTCACCCCTCCACTTT
cdr3_length: 14
clone_size: -
d_call: TRBD1
j_call: TRBJ1-6
v_call: TRBV5-1

cdr3_aa: CASSSLSGTANYGYTF
cdr3_nt: TGTGCCAGCAGCTCCCTCTCCGGGACCGCAAACTATGGCTACACCTTC
cdr3_length: 16
clone_size: -
d_call: -
j_call: TRBJ1-2
v_call: TRBV11-2

cdr3_aa: CASSSIGVPNEKLFF
cdr3_nt: TGTGCCAGCAGCTCCATAGGGGTCCCGAATGAAAAACTGTTTTTT
cdr3_length: 15
clone_size: few
d_call: -
j_call: TRBJ1-4
v_call: TRBV7-9

cdr3_aa: CASSLGQGDYGYTF
cdr3_nt: TGCGCCAGCAGCTTGGGACAGGGGGACTATGGCTACACCTTC
cdr3_length: 14
clone_size: many
d_call: TRBD1
j_call: TRBJ1-2
v_call: TRBV5-1

cdr3_aa: CASSFDRQNTEAFF
cdr3_nt: TGTGCCAGCAGCTTCGACAGACAGAACACTGAAGCTTTCTTT
cdr3_length: 14
clone_size: -
d_call: -
j_call: TRBJ1-1
v_call: TRBV7-2

cdr3_aa: CASSYTQEGPQYF
cdr3_nt: TGTGCCAGCAGTTACACTCAGGAGGGGCCGCAGTACTTC
cdr3_length: 13
clone_size: -
d_call: -
j_call: TRBJ2-7
v_call: TRBV6-5

cdr3_aa: CASSPWPGQGEYEQFF
cdr3_nt: TGTGCCAGCAGCCCGTGGCCGGGACAGGGGGAATATGAGCAGTTCTTC
cdr3_length: 16
clone_size: -
d_call: TRBD1
j_call: TRBJ2-1
v_call: TRBV12-3/TRBV12-4

cdr3_aa: CRDHSGANVLTF
cdr3_nt: TGCAGGGACCACTCTGGGGCCAACGTCCTGACTTTC
cdr3_length: 12
clone_size: few
d_call: -
j_call: TRBJ2-6
v_call: TRBV29-1